This TCR beta chain was documented in a study of regulatory T cells in long-lasting Graves disease. The study, taken as a whole, reports: Persistent cases of Graves' showed reduced TCR diversity relative to newly diagnosed patients.

With 0 bases removed from V and 6 bases from J, the gap between germline ends came to 14 bases. The CDR3 extends over 14 amino acids. CDR1 and CDR2 (germline): GTSNPN, SVGIG (reference sequence). This clonotype was detected ten times or more. The antigen is not known. The time point here: newly diagnosed GD, antithyroid drugs for less than 3 months. After RNA was extracted from PBMCs, the TCR library was made from it. Both iRepertoire HTBI primers and Arm-PCR of CDR3 regions were used to build the TCR beta libraries. From the multiplex PCR reads, TCRdb called clonotypes with MiXCR, one entry per CDR3 protein. The sample shows 560,000 or so distinct CDR3 sequences, about 16% of them seen only once. These sequences were also reported in another study, on T cells in Graves' hyperthyroidism and ophthalmopathy. That source notes: The authors deemed Graves' hyperthyroidism stable absent ophthalmopathy progression within 18 months. Researchers ran a first-round RT-PCR on the TCR CDR3 using the HTBI primer set. The model anticipated ophthalmopathy a median approximately 6.6 months pre-onset.

The chain joins TRBV30 to TRBJ1-2; maybe TRBD1 (6 bases). The specimen comprised peripheral blood mononuclear cells (PBMCs), sampled at new diagnosis, from a patient treated with antithyroid drugs. This receptor was obtained from a man between 18 and 29 years old with Graves disease. CDR3 loop: CAWSVAGDLDGYTF. CDR3 DNA: TGTGCCTGGAGTGTTGCAGGGGACCTTGATGGCTACACCTTC.